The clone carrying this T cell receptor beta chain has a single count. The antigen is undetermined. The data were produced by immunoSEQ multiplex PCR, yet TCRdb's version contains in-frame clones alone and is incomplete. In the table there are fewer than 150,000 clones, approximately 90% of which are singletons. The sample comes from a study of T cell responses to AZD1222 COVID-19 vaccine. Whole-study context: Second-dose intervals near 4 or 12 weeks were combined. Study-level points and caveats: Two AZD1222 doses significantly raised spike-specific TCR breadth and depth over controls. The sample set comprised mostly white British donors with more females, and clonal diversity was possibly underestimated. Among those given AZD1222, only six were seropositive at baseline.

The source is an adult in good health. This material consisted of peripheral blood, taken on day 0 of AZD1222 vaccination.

This chain's CDR3 is CATSDLNRGTSGNTIYF. The CDR3 bases are TGTGCCACCAGTGATTTAAACAGGGGCACCTCTGGAAACACCATATATTTT. V usage is TRBV24-1 and J usage is TRBJ1-3; 7 bases are a match to TRBD1. V was clipped by 1 base and J by 0 bases; unmatched bases: 5. This CDR3 spans 17 amino acids. Germline V gives CDR1 KGHDR, CDR2 SFDVKD.